This T cell receptor (beta chain) stems from a study of beta chain features in type 1 diabetes. Study-wide context: Over all samples combined, fewer than 130,000,000 sorted cells were examined.

Every sorted population was more than 98% pure. Every isolated RNA sample was fully reverse transcribed, so sequencing captured expressed TCRB transcripts. Measured with immunoSEQ multiplex PCR; TCRdb has only the in-frame clones, and not every one. The profile shows 450,000 to 600,000 clones, around 28% of them singletons. Study-wide points: Cells that show high TCR expression could be over-represented by cDNA sequencing.

Notes on this clone: Its antigen is not known. Distinct nucleotide sequences in the sample also encode this CDR3.

This TCR derives from a man aged 18-30 years in good health. Sequencing was performed on naive CD4+ T cells from blood.

CDR3 sequence: CASSQVPGQIYEQYF. In DNA form, the CDR3 reads TGCGCCAGCAGCCAAGTACCGGGACAGATCTACGAGCAGTACTTC. The V call is TRBV4-1, the J call TRBJ2-7, with 7 bases identical to TRBD1. The ends lost 1 base at V and 3 bases at J; junction bases unmatched: 6. CDR3 length equals 15 residues. Germline V gene sequence: CDR1 MGHRA, CDR2 YSYEKL.